The next 17 T cell receptor beta chains were all read from a single sample in a study of brain T cells in children with intractable seizures. The assay was immunoSEQ multiplex PCR, and TCRdb's table has in-frame clones only and misses some. The sample lists about 64,000 clones; 90% to 97% were seen once. The sequenced sample was peripheral blood, obtained at surgery. The source is a boy in the first two years of life with focal cortical dysplasia and intractable seizures.

The chain couples TRBV6-1 to TRBJ2-1; 10 nucleotides agree with TRBD1. Per the germline V gene, CDR1 is MNHNS and CDR2 is SASEGT. The junction had 4 bases not matched to a gene; V was cut back by 3 bases and J by 8 bases. This CDR3 region has 14 residues. The CDR3 loop reads CASSDRDRGHEQFF. In DNA form, the CDR3 reads TGTGCCAGCAGTGACCGGGACAGGGGTCATGAGCAGTTCTTC.

The chain is built from TRBV5-1 and TRBJ2-6; D tentatively reads TRBD1 or TRBD2 (5 bases each). Between the trimmed V and J ends, which lost 5 bases and 4 bases, there was a span of 19 bases. CDR3 size: 17 residues. Per the germline V gene, CDR1 is SGHRS and CDR2 is YFSETQ. The CDR3 DNA is TGCGCCAGCAGTTCTCAGGGAGTTGGAAAGGGGGCCAACGTCCTGACTTTC. Amino acid sequence: CASSSQGVGKGANVLTF.

The chain joins TRBV5-1 to TRBJ2-3; 7 bases are shared with TRBD2. Trimming took 4 bases from V and 5 from J; bases not matched to a gene: 10. CDR3 length: 15 amino acids. Germline V gene data show CDR1 as SGHRS and CDR2 as YFSETQ. CDR3 region: CASSQAGTTVDTQYF. The CDR3 DNA follows: TGCGCCAGCAGCCAGGCCGGGACTACAGTAGATACGCAGTATTTT.

The chain couples TRBV10-3 to TRBJ2-1, with TRBD2 matching 8 bases. Germline CDR1 is ENHRY and CDR2 is SYGVKD. The CDR3 consists of 15 residues. The trim removed 4 bases at V and 4 bases at J, leaving 6 bases unmatched. As DNA, the CDR3 is TGTGCCATCAGTGTGGGAACTAGCGGTTACAATGAGCAGTTCTTC. As protein: CAISVGTSGYNEQFF.

This clone was picked up one time. The chain is built from TRBV7-2 and TRBJ2-1; D is perhaps TRBD1 or TRBD2 (5 bases each). This CDR3 region has 14 residues. In germline, CDR1 is SGHTA, CDR2 FQGNSA. V was trimmed by 6 bases and J by 10 bases, leaving 19 bases between them. The CDR3 region is CASRETGLGEEQFF. The CDR3, as DNA: TGTGCCAGCAGAGAGACGGGGCTGGGGGAGGAGCAGTTCTTC.

This sequence joins TRBV7-2 and TRBJ1-2, with TRBD1 matching over 8 bases. With V trimmed by 5 bases and J by 2 bases, 4 bases remained unmatched. Germline assignment: CDR1 SGHTA and CDR2 FQGNSA. There are 14 residues in the CDR3. CDR3 in DNA: TGTGCCAGCAGCGACCCAGGGGGCAACTATGGCTACACCTTC. This gives the protein CASSDPGGNYGYTF.

The table lists this clone with a count of one. V usage is TRBV5-5 and J usage is TRBJ1-6, with TRBD1 identical over 8 bases. The CDR3 loop spans 16 amino acids. The V gene end was trimmed by 2 bases and the J gene end by 4 bases; junction bases not matched to a gene: 5. CDR1 SGHKS and CDR2 YYEKEE come from the germline V gene (reference sequence). CDR3: CASSFNDRGYNSPLHF. The CDR3 DNA reads as TGTGCCAGCAGCTTTAACGACAGGGGTTATAATTCACCCCTCCACTTT. Supplemented by reference TRBV5-5 and TRBJ1-6, the full variable domain reads DAGVTQSPTHLIKTRGQQVTLRCSPISGHKSVSWYQQVLGQGPQFIFQYYEKEERGRGNFPDRFSARQFPNYSSELNVNALLLGDSALYLCASSFNDRGYNSPLHFGNGTRLTVT.

This chain links TRBV6-5 with TRBJ1-2; possible D gene TRBD1, 5 bases. The CDR3 has 10 residues. The V end lost 6 bases, the J end lost 6 bases, and 5 bases lay between the germline ends. Germline values: CDR1 MNHEY, CDR2 SVGAGI. The CDR3 region is CASRGDGYTF. The CDR3 DNA reads TGTGCCAGCAGGGGGGATGGCTACACCTTC.

The chain couples TRBV18 to TRBJ1-1; no clear D gene. Trimming left V 2 bases short and J 5 bases short, with 12 bases between. This CDR3 spans 14 amino acids. Germline V lookup: CDR1 KGHSH, CDR2 LQKENI. CDR3 protein: CASSPRQEGTEAFF. CDR3 bases: TGTGCCAGCTCACCAAGGCAGGAAGGAACTGAAGCTTTCTTT.

V gene TRBV13 combines with J gene TRBJ1-5; D may be TRBD1 (5 bases). The V gene lost 4 bases and the J gene lost 6 bases, with 10 bases spanning the gap. This CDR3 comprises 13 residues. From germline, CDR1 is PRHDT and CDR2 FYEKMQ (reference sequence). As DNA, the CDR3 is TGTGCCAGCAGCTCATGGGGGGGTCAGCCCCAGCATTTT. It codes for CASSSWGGQPQHF.

This chain joins TRBV4-1 and TRBJ1-2; 8 positions agree with TRBD1. The V segment lost 3 bases and the J segment 3 bases; nucleotides outside the gene matches: 9. The CDR3 extends over 16 amino acids. Germline V gene sequence: CDR1 MGHRA, CDR2 YSYEKL. The CDR3 is CASSHPRTGGDYGYTF. CDR3 sequence (DNA): TGCGCCAGCAGCCACCCGCGAACAGGGGGAGACTATGGCTACACCTTC.

The rearrangement joins TRBV9 to TRBJ1-1, with D perhaps TRBD1 (6 bases). Trimming pared 0 bases from V and 0 bases from J, leaving 12 bases between. Germline V gene data show CDR1 as SGDLS and CDR2 as YYNGEE. This CDR3 contains 16 residues. This CDR3 reads CASSVVFGQMNTEAFF. For the CDR3, the DNA is TGTGCCAGCAGCGTAGTATTTGGACAGATGAACACTGAAGCTTTCTTT.

The chain has TRBV5-8 and TRBJ2-7, with D possibly called TRBD1 or TRBD2 (7 bases each). The V gene lost 5 bases and the J gene lost 6 bases, with 18 bases spanning the gap. The CDR3 has 14 amino acids. Germline-derived CDR1 and CDR2 are SGHTS and YDEGEE. This CDR3 reads CASRKGAGGGEQYF. The CDR3 DNA sequence: TGTGCCAGCAGAAAGGGGGCAGGGGGGGGCGAGCAGTACTTC.

The V and J genes are TRBV28 and TRBJ1-2; D gene ambiguous. V was pared by 5 bases and J by 2 bases, with 9 bases between. The V gene's germline CDR1 is MDHEN and CDR2 SYDVKM. The CDR3 has 13 residues. CDR3 protein: CASSLPGNYGYTF. The CDR3, as DNA: TGTGCCAGCAGTCTGCCCGGGAACTATGGCTACACCTTC.

The chain uses TRBV20-1 and TRBJ1-3; the D is unclear. The germline V gene encodes CDR1 DFQATT and CDR2 SNEGSKA (reference sequence). CDR3 length: 15 amino acids. Trimming pared 3 bases from V and 0 bases from J, leaving 12 bases between. The CDR3 DNA reads as TGCAGTGCTAGTTCTAGGGCTCGCTCTGGAAACACCATATATTTT. Translating gives CSASSRARSGNTIYF.

This chain uses TRBV28 with TRBJ1-4; D possibly corresponds to TRBD1 (6 bases). V was cut by 5 bases and J by 10 bases, with 17 bases left in between. CDR3 size: 14 residues. In germline, CDR1 is MDHEN, CDR2 SYDVKM. The CDR3 coding sequence is TGTGCCAGCAGTCCGGACAGCCGCGCCGGAAAACTGTTTTTT. It encodes CASSPDSRAGKLFF.

This clone was seen only once. The chain employs TRBV7-8 and TRBJ1-6, with D maybe TRBD1 (5 bases). V lost 5 bases, J lost 9 bases, and 8 bases lay in between. Germline CDR1 is SGHVS and CDR2 is FQNEAQ. The CDR3 contains 12 residues. In DNA form, the CDR3 reads TGTGCCAGCAGCCATAGGGGTTCACCCCTCCACTTT. It encodes CASSHRGSPLHF.